This T cell receptor (beta chain) stems from a study of blood T cell repertoires in COVID-19. Across the whole study: Samples taken during acute and convalescent COVID-19 were collected in the United States, Italy and Spain. The analysed material was cDNA or gDNA that came from T cells, B-cell-depleted T cells, or PBMCs.

Germline V gene data show CDR1 as LGHNA and CDR2 as YSLEER. Trimming removed 1 base at V and 0 bases at J, with 13 bases between. The CDR3 length is 16 residues. Repertoires were generated with immunoSEQ multiplex PCR, while TCRdb's copy carries only in-frame clones and drops some. The sample yields about 240,000 clones, approximately 78% seen once. The sequencing input was peripheral blood. The chain joins TRBV4-3 to TRBJ2-7; D might be TRBD1 (5 bases). The clonotype originates from a woman younger than 35 with acute or convalescent COVID-19. In DNA, the CDR3 is TGCGCCAGCAGCCAAGGGCTGGACACACTCTCCTACGAGCAGTACTTC. This gives the protein CASSQGLDTLSYEQYF.